The 18 T cell receptor beta chains below come from one sample, sequenced in a study of regulatory T cells in long-lasting Graves disease. The TCR beta library used iRepertoire HTBI primers with Arm-PCR amplification of CDR3. TCRdb reanalysed the multiplex PCR reads using MiXCR and keeps one entry per CDR3 protein. In the table there are about 520,000 distinct CDR3 sequences, approximately 12% of which are singletons. Time point reported: newly diagnosed GD, antithyroid drugs for less than 3 months. RNA from PBMCs was the source of the TCR library. These sequences were also reported in another study, on T cells in Graves' hyperthyroidism and ophthalmopathy.

Sequences were derived from peripheral blood mononuclear cells (PBMCs), sampled at new diagnosis, from a patient treated with antithyroid drugs. Every receptor here comes from a woman between 25 and 40 years old with Graves disease.

Ten or more counts support this clonotype. The chain employs TRBV7-2 and TRBJ2-1, with D possibly being TRBD2 (6 bases). The germline V gene has CDR1 SGHTA and CDR2 FQGNSA. The ends were cut back, 0 bases at V and 3 bases at J, with 15 bases in the middle. The CDR3 extends over 17 amino acids. CDR3 in DNA: TGTGCCAGCAGCTTAGCGGGGGTAGCGGTCGTCTACAATGAGCAGTTCTTC. Translation: CASSLAGVAVVYNEQFF.

CDR3: CASSSQGATGNTIYF. The CDR3 DNA reads as TGTGCCAGCAGCTCACAGGGGGCCACTGGAAACACCATATATTTT. The V and J genes are TRBV7-2 and TRBJ1-3; 9 nucleotides line up with TRBD1. CDR1 is SGHTA and CDR2 is FQGNSA in the germline V gene. The CDR3 loop spans 15 amino acids. V was clipped by 4 bases and J by 2 bases; unmatched bases: 3.

This CDR3 reads CASSYRRTEAYEQYF. The CDR3 nucleotides read TGTGCCAGCAGTTACCGGCGGACAGAGGCCTACGAGCAGTACTTC. This chain uses TRBV6-2 or TRBV6-3 with TRBJ2-7; tentatively, D is TRBD1 (6 bases). Between the trimmed V and J ends, which lost 2 bases and 2 bases, there was a span of 13 bases. Germline V lookup: CDR1 MNHEY, CDR2 SVGEGT. This CDR3 spans 15 amino acids.

This clonotype was detected many times. The rearrangement joins TRBV3-1 to TRBJ2-2, with 16 nucleotides matching TRBD2. V was clipped by 4 bases and J by 4 bases; unmatched bases: 6. Per germline, CDR1 LGHDT and CDR2 YNNKEL (reference sequence). This CDR3 is 18 amino acids long. This CDR3 is CASSRGTSGRAVTGELFF. The CDR3 DNA reads TGTGCCAGCAGCCGCGGGACTAGCGGGAGGGCCGTCACCGGGGAGCTGTTTTTT.

In this sample, this clonotype turned up many times. The chain links TRBV6-1 to TRBJ2-2; D is ambiguous. V lost 0 bases and J lost 2, with 4 bases in between. The germline CDR1 and CDR2 sequences are MNHNS and SASEGT. The CDR3 covers 14 residues. CDR3 residues: CASSEAPNTGELFF. CDR3 coding DNA: TGTGCCAGCAGTGAAGCACCTAACACCGGGGAGCTGTTTTTT.

This clonotype was detected ten times or more. The genes are TRBV2 and TRBJ1-5; D uncertain. The CDR3 runs to 11 residues. The V end lost 5 bases, the J end lost 7 bases, and 6 bases lay between the germline ends. Germline CDR1 and CDR2: SNHLY and FYNNEI. This chain's CDR3 is CASSTPQPQHF. DNA for the CDR3: TGTGCCAGCAGTACCCCCCAGCCCCAGCATTTT.

Comment on this clonotype: Given a much more abundant clone one base away, this may be a read error. This sequence joins TRBV27 and TRBJ2-3, with TRBD2 as a possible D gene (6 bases). The CDR3 length is 15 residues. From germline, CDR1 is MNHEY and CDR2 SMNVEV (reference sequence). V dropped 6 bases and J dropped 4 bases, with 17 bases sitting between them. The chain's CDR3 is CASRARRDSADTQYF. CDR3 DNA sequence: TGTGCCAGCAGAGCTCGTCGGGACTCCGCAGATACGCAGTATTTT.

In its sample, this clonotype was seen a few times. The J gene is TRBJ1-6, the V gene TRBV13; a possible D gene is TRBD1 (6 bases). The germline V gene has CDR1 PRHDT and CDR2 FYEKMQ (reference sequence). CDR3 length: 16 residues. Trimming cost V 4 bases and J 5 bases, with 15 bases left between them. The CDR3 nucleotides read TGTGCCAGCAGCTCCGGACAGATTGACGATAATTCACCCCTCCACTTT. Residues: CASSSGQIDDNSPLHF.

In DNA, the CDR3 is TGTGCCAGCAGCTTCTGGCGGGATGATGGAGATACGCAGTATTTT. This translates into CASSFWRDDGDTQYF. This chain links TRBV4-2 with TRBJ2-3; D perhaps matches TRBD2 (6 bases). CDR1 LGHNA and CDR2 YNFKEQ come from the germline V gene. The CDR3 extends over 15 amino acids. Trimming stripped 5 bases from V and 5 bases from J, with 17 bases between.

This clonotype was observed at least ten times. This rearrangement joins TRBV30 to TRBJ2-7; no clear D. CDR1 GTSNPN and CDR2 SVGIG come from the germline V gene (reference sequence). V lost 3 bases and J 5 bases, leaving 17 bases between the germline ends. This CDR3 has 14 residues. CDR3 in DNA: TGTGCCTGGAGCCGCCTCCGGCCGCCGGACGAGCAGTACTTC. Encoded protein: CAWSRLRPPDEQYF.

The table lists this clonotype with many counts. DNA for the CDR3: TGTGCCAGCAGCCAGGGGGGGACAGCCAATCAAGAGACCCAGTACTTC. Protein sequence: CASSQGGTANQETQYF. The chain is built from TRBV14 and TRBJ2-5; D assignment may be TRBD1 or TRBD2 (7 bases each). The germline V and J ends were trimmed by 3 bases and 2 bases, with 16 bases remaining between them. This CDR3 contains 16 residues. Germline CDR1 SGHDN, CDR2 FVKESK. Full variable domain (rest looked up from reference TRBV14 and TRBJ2-5): EAGVTQFPSHSVIEKGQTVTLRCDPISGHDNLYWYRRVMGKEIKFLLHFVKESKQDESGMPNNRFLAERTGGTYSTLKVQPAELEDSGVYFCASSQGGTANQETQYFGPGTRLLVL.

Ten or more counts support this clonotype. This chain joins TRBV2 and TRBJ2-7, with TRBD1 matching 9 bases. Germline V gene data show CDR1 as SNHLY and CDR2 as FYNNEI. The CDR3 runs to 13 residues. V lost 5 bases, J lost 6 bases, and 5 bases stayed unmatched. In DNA form, the CDR3 reads TGTGCCAGCAGTCTAGAGACAGGGGGCGAGCAGTACTTC. Amino acid sequence: CASSLETGGEQYF. The full variable domain, completed using reference TRBV2 and TRBJ2-7, is EPEVTQTPSHQVTQMGQEVILRCVPISNHLYFYWYRQILGQKVEFLVSFYNNEISEKSEIFDDQFSVERPDGSNFTLKIRSTKLEDSAMYFCASSLETGGEQYFGPGTRLTVT.

At least ten counts were recorded for this clonotype. The chain has TRBV28 and TRBJ2-3; D possibly corresponds to TRBD2 (6 bases). CDR1 and CDR2 from the germline V gene are MDHEN and SYDVKM. Trimming shortened V by 7 bases and J by 2 bases, and 10 bases separated the two germline ends. The CDR3 runs 13 residues. The CDR3 bases are TGTGCCAGCAAGAGGACTAACACAGATACGCAGTATTTT. It is translated as CASKRTNTDTQYF. The full variable domain, in which reference TRBV28 and TRBJ2-3 provide the parts outside the CDR3, is DVKVTQSSRYLVKRTGEKVFLECVQDMDHENMFWYRQDPGLGLRLIYFSYDVKMKEKGDIPEGYSVSREKKERFSLILESASTNQTSMYLCASKRTNTDTQYFGPGTRLTVL.

The table lists this clonotype with many counts. The rearrangement links TRBV27 to TRBJ2-7, with 7 bases fitting TRBD2. CDR1 and CDR2 from the germline V gene are MNHEY and SMNVEV (reference sequence). CDR3 length: 15 residues. With V trimmed by 6 bases and J by 2 bases, 10 bases remained unmatched. The CDR3 DNA is TGTGCCAGCAGGCTGACGTCCGGGACTACCTACGAGCAGTACTTC. It yields the protein CASRLTSGTTYEQYF.

The V call is TRBV3-1, the J call TRBJ1-6; D gene ambiguous. Per the germline V gene, CDR1 is LGHDT and CDR2 is YNNKEL (reference sequence). The CDR3 spans 14 residues. V lost 4 bases and J 7 bases, leaving 11 bases between the germline ends. The CDR3 DNA is TGTGCCAGCAGCCTACAGTTGGGGAATTCACCCCTCCACTTT. Its protein is CASSLQLGNSPLHF.

This clonotype has a count of ten or more. J is TRBJ2-7 and V is TRBV7-6, with 11 bases matching TRBD1. The CDR3 extends over 17 amino acids. Per the germline V gene, CDR1 is SGHVS and CDR2 is FNYEAQ. V was pared by 5 bases and J by 3 bases, with 12 bases of the junction left unmatched. CDR3 residues: CASSPGGGQGAYYEQYF. The CDR3, as DNA: TGTGCCAGCAGCCCAGGGGGTGGACAGGGGGCTTACTACGAGCAGTACTTC.

The chain has TRBV27 and TRBJ2-7; 10 bases fit TRBD2. The CDR3 contains 16 residues. V was pared by 5 bases and J by 3 bases, with 10 bases of the junction left unmatched. Per germline, CDR1 MNHEY and CDR2 SMNVEV (reference sequence). The CDR3 loop is CASSPFSGRRNYEQYF. The DNA for the CDR3 is TGTGCCAGCAGTCCATTTAGCGGGAGGCGCAACTACGAGCAGTACTTC.

As to this clonotype: At one end, the junction sequence differs from germline, possibly due to a read error. The rearrangement links TRBV12-3 or TRBV12-4 to TRBJ2-1; TRBD2 agrees at 7 bases. The CDR3 is 14 residues long. The DNA for the CDR3 is TGTGCCAGCAGTGCCCGGGAGGTCCACAATGAGCAGTCCTTC. Translation: CASSAREVHNEQSF.